These 4 T cell receptor beta chains originate from one sample sequenced in a study of T-cell reconstitution after alpha-beta-depleted transplantation in children. A library of TCRbeta sequences, prepared with unique molecular identifiers, was generated. TCRdb reprocessed the PCR reads via MiXCR and lists one record per CDR3 protein. The repertoire consists of 200,000 to 250,000 distinct CDR3 sequences, with approximately 24% occurring once and the leading ten covering about 5%. The starting material was PBMCs, mostly from graft donor cells, obtained 360 days after TCRalphabeta/CD19-depleted stem cell transplant. Source of these receptors: a female patient between 2 and 10 years old who had a stem cell transplant for congenital amegakaryocytic thrombocytopenia, so the T cells may come from the graft donor.

The sample holds a few counts of this clonotype. This chain uses TRBV12-3 or TRBV12-4 with TRBJ1-2, with D possibly TRBD1 on 5 matching bases. The CDR3 has 13 amino acids. V was pared by 3 bases and J by 4 bases, with 9 bases between. DNA of the CDR3: TGTGCCAGCAGTTTTACAGGCGCCTATGGCTACACCTTC. This sequence encodes CASSFTGAYGYTF.

In its sample, this clonotype was seen a few times. The chain is built from TRBV10-2 and TRBJ2-3; a possible D gene is TRBD1 (5 bases). Germline V gene sequence: CDR1 WSHSY, CDR2 SAAADI. This CDR3 has 18 amino acids. Trimming pared 2 bases from V and 2 bases from J, leaving 20 bases between. Here the CDR3 reads CASSEPRGAPSTTDTQYF. In DNA, the CDR3 is TGCGCCAGCAGTGAGCCTCGTGGGGCCCCATCTACCACAGATACGCAGTATTTT.

The genes are TRBV20-1 and TRBJ2-7; 10 nucleotides agree with TRBD1. This CDR3 has 15 amino acids. The V segment lost 6 bases and the J segment 2 bases; nucleotides outside the gene matches: 10. CDR1 is DFQATT, CDR2 SNEGSKA, per germline (reference sequence). The DNA of the CDR3 is TGCAGTGCCCAGACCCGGACAGGGGGTACCTACGAGCAGTACTTC. Translated, it gives CSAQTRTGGTYEQYF.

This clonotype was counted only a few times. The chain joins TRBV4-1 to TRBJ2-3; D is unclear. The CDR3 is 16 residues long. The germline gives CDR1 MGHRA, CDR2 YSYEKL. V lost 0 bases and J lost 2, with 12 bases in between. The DNA of the CDR3 is TGCGCCAGCAGCCAAGACTCGATACCCAACACAGATACGCAGTATTTT. This sequence encodes CASSQDSIPNTDTQYF.